This T cell receptor (beta chain) was captured in a study of blood T cell repertoires in COVID-19. Libraries were prepared by immunoSEQ multiplex PCR; TCRdb keeps only in-frame clonotypes and omits some of them. The profile shows around 39,000 clones, over 70% of them singletons. CDR3 size: 13 residues. The V end lost 0 bases, the J end lost 3 bases, and 5 bases lay between the germline ends. Per germline, CDR1 LGHDT and CDR2 YNNKEL (reference sequence). Sequenced sample: peripheral blood. V gene TRBV3-1 (or the pseudogene TRBV3-2) combines with J gene TRBJ2-5, with D possibly being TRBD1 (5 bases). The TCR sequence derives from a man older than 75 with active or convalescent COVID-19. The CDR3 region has the DNA TGTGCCAGCAGCCAAGAACAGGAAGAGACCCAGTACTTC. Protein sequence: CASSQEQEETQYF.